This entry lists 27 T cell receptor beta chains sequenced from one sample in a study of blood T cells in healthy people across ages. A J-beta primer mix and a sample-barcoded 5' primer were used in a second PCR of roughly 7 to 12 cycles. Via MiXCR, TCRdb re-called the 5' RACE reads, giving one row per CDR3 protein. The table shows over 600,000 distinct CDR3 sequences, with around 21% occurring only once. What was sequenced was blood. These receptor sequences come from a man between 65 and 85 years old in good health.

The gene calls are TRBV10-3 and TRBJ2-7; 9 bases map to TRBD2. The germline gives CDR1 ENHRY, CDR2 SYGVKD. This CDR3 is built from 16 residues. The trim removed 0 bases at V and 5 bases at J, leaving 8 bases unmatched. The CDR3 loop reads CAISESFSGSTHEQYF. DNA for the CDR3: TGTGCCATCAGTGAGTCGTTTAGCGGGAGCACCCACGAGCAGTACTTC.

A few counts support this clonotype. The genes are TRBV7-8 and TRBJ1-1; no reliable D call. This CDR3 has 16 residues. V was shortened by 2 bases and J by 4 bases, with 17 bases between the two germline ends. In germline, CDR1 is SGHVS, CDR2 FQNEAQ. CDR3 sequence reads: CASSLRSPWGTTEAFF. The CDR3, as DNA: TGTGCCAGCAGCTTACGCAGCCCCTGGGGAACCACTGAAGCTTTCTTT.

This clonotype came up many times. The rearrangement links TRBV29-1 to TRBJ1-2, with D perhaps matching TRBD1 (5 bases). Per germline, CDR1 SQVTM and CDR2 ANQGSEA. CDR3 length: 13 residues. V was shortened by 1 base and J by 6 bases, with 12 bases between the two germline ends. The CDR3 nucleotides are TGCAGCGTTGAAGTCTCATTAGGGGATGGCTACACCTTC. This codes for CSVEVSLGDGYTF.

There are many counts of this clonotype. CDR3 sequence (DNA): TGTGCCAGCAGTTTTCCAGGGACAGATACGCAGTATTTT. Protein product: CASSFPGTDTQYF. The chain recombines TRBV28 with TRBJ2-3; D might be TRBD1 (5 bases). The germline CDR1 and CDR2 sequences are MDHEN and SYDVKM. Between the trimmed V and J ends, which lost 3 bases and 3 bases, there was a span of 7 bases. This CDR3 is built from 13 residues. Complete variable domain (other parts from reference TRBV28 and TRBJ2-3): DVKVTQSSRYLVKRTGEKVFLECVQDMDHENMFWYRQDPGLGLRLIYFSYDVKMKEKGDIPEGYSVSREKKERFSLILESASTNQTSMYLCASSFPGTDTQYFGPGTRLTVL.

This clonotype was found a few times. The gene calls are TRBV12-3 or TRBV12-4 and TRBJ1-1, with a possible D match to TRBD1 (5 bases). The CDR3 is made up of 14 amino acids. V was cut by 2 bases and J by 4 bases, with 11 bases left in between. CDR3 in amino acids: CASSLYLGGTEAFF. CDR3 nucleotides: TGTGCCAGCAGTTTATATCTGGGGGGCACTGAAGCTTTCTTT.

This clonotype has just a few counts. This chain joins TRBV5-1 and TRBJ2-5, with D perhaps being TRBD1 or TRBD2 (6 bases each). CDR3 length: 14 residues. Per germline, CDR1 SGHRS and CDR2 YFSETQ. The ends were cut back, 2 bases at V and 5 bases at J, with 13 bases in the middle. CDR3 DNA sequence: TGCGCCAGCAGCTTATCGGGGGCCACGGAGACCCAGTACTTC. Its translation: CASSLSGATETQYF.

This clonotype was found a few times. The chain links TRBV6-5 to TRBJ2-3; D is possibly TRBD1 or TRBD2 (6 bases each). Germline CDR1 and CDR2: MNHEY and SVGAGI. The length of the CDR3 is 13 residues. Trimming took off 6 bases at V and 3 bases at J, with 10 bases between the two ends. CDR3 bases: TGTGCCAGCAGGGACAGCGGGACAGATACGCAGTATTTT. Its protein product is CASRDSGTDTQYF.

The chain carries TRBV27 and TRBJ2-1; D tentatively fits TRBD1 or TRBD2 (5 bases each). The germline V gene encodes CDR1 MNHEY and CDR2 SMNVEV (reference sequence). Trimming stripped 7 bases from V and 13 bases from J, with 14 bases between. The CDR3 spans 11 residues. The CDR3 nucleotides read TGTGCCAGCACCCTCTGGGGGATTCAGTTCTTC. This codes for CASTLWGIQFF.

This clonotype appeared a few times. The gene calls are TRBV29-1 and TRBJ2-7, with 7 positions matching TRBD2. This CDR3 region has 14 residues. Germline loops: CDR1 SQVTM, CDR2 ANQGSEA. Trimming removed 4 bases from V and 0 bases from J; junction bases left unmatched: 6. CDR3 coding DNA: TGCAGCGTTGTAAGGAGCGGGAACTCCTACGAGCAGTACTTC. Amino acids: CSVVRSGNSYEQYF.

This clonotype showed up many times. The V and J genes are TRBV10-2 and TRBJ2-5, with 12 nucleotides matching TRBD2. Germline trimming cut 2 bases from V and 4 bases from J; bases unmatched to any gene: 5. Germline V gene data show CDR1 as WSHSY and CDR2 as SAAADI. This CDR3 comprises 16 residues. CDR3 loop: CASSEQLAGGPETQYF. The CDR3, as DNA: TGCGCCAGCAGTGAGCAACTAGCGGGAGGCCCAGAGACCCAGTACTTC.

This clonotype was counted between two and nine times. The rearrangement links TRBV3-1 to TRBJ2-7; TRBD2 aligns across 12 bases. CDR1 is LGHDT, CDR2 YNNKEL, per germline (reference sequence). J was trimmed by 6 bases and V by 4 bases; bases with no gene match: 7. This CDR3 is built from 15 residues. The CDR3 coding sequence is TGTGCCAGCAGCCCTCCGGGACTAGCGGGTTTCGAGCAGTACTTC. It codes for CASSPPGLAGFEQYF.

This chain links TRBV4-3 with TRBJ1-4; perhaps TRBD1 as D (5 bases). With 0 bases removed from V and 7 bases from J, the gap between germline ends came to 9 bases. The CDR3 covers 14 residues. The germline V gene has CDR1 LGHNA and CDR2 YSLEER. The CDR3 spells CASSQDLGREKLFF. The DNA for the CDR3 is TGCGCCAGCAGCCAAGATCTGGGGCGTGAAAAACTGTTTTTT.

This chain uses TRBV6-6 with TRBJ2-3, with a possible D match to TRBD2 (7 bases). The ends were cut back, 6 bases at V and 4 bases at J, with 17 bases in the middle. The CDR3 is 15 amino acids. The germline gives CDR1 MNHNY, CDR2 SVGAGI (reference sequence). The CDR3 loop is CASSRSRGGADTQYF. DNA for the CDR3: TGTGCCAGCAGCCGTAGCCGAGGGGGGGCAGATACGCAGTATTTT.

Written as DNA, the CDR3 is TGTGCCAGCACAAAGTCAGGGGGCGGAAAGACCCAGTACTTC. It translates to CASTKSGGGKTQYF. V gene TRBV25-1 combines with J gene TRBJ2-1, with 8 bases that match TRBD1. The DNA end is more similar to TRBJ2-5, so the J call may be wrong. Germline V gene lookup returns CDR1 MGHDK and CDR2 SYGVNS. The CDR3 contains 14 residues.

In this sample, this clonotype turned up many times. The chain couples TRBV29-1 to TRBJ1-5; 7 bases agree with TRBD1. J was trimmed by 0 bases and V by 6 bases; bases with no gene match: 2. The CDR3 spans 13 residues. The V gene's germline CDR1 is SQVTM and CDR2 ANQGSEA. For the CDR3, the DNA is TGCAGCGTACAGGGGAATAGCAATCAGCCCCAGCATTTT. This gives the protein CSVQGNSNQPQHF.

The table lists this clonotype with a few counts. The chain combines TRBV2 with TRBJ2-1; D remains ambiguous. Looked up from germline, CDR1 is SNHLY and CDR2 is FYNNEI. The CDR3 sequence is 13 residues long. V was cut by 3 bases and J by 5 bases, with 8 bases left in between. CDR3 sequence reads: CASSESSHNEQFF. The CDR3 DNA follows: TGTGCCAGCAGTGAGAGTAGTCACAATGAGCAGTTCTTC.

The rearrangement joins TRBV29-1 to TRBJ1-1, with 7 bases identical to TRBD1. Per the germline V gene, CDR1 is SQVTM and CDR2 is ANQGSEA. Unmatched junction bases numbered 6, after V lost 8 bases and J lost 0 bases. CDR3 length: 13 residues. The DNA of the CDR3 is TGCAGCATGCAGGGACAGCTGAACACTGAAGCTTTCTTT. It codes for CSMQGQLNTEAFF.

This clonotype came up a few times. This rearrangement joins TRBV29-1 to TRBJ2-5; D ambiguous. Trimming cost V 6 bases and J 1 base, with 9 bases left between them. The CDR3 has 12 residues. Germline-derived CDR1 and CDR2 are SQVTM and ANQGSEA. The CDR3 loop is CSVDLFQETQYF. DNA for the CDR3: TGCAGCGTGGACCTCTTCCAAGAGACCCAGTACTTC. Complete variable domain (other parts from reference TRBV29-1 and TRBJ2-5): SAVISQKPSRDICQRGTSLTIQCQVDSQVTMMFWYRQQPGQSLTLIATANQGSEATYESGFVIDKFPISRPNLTFSTLTVSNMSPEDSSIYLCSVDLFQETQYFGPGTRLLVL.

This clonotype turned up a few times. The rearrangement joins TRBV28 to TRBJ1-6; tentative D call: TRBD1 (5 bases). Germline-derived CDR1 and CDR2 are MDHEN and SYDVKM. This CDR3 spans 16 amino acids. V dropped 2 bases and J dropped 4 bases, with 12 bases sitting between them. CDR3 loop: CASSLIQAGYNSPLHF. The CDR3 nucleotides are TGTGCCAGCAGTTTAATCCAGGCAGGGTATAATTCACCCCTCCACTTT.

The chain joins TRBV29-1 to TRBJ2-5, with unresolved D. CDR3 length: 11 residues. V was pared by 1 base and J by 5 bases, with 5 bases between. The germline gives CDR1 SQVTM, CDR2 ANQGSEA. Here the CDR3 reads CSVEANETQYF. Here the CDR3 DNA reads TGCAGCGTTGAAGCAAATGAGACCCAGTACTTC.

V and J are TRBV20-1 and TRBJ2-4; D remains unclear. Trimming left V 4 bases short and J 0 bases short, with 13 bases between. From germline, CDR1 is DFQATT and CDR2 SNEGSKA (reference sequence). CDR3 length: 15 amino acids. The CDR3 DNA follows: TGCAGTGCTATCCCTTATTTTCTAGCCAAAAACATTCAGTACTTC. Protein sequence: CSAIPYFLAKNIQYF.

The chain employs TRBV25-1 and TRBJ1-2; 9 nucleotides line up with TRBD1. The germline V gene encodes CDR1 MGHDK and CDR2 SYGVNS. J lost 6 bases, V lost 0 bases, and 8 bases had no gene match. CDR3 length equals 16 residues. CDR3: CASSEYGRDRVDGYTF. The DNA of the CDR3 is TGTGCCAGCAGTGAATATGGTAGGGACAGGGTTGATGGCTACACCTTC.

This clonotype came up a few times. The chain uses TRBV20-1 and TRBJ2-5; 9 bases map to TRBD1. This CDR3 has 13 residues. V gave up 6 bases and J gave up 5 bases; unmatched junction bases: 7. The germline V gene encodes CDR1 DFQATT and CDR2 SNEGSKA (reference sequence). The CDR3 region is CSASTGGVETQYF. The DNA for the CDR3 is TGCAGTGCATCCACAGGGGGCGTTGAGACCCAGTACTTC.

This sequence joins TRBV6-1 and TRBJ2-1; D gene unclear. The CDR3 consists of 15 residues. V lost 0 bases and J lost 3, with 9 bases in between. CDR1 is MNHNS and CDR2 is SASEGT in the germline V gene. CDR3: CASSEAGSNYNEQFF. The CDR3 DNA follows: TGTGCCAGCAGTGAAGCTGGATCCAACTACAATGAGCAGTTCTTC.

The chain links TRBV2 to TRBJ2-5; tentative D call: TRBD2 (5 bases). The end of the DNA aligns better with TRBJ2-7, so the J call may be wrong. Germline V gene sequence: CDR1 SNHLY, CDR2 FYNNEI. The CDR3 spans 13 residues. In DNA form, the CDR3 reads TGTGCCAGCAGTGAATCCCCCCGGGGCGAGCAGTACTTC. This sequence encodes CASSESPRGEQYF.

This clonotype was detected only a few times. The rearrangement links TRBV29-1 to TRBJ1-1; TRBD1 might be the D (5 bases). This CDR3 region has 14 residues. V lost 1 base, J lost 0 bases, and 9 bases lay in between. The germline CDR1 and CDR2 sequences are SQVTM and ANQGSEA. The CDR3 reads CSVEVAGLNTEAFF. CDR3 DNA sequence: TGCAGCGTTGAAGTGGCAGGGCTGAACACTGAAGCTTTCTTT.

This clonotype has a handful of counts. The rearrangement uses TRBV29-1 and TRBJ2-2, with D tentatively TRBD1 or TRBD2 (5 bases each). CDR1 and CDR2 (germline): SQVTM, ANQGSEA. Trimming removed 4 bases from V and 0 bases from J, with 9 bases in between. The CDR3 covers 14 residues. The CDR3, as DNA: TGCAGCGTTGTGGGACGTACGAACACCGGGGAGCTGTTTTTT. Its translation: CSVVGRTNTGELFF.